This entry lists 19 T cell receptor beta chains sequenced from one sample in a study of T cell responses to AZD1222 COVID-19 vaccine. The table came from immunoSEQ multiplex PCR; TCRdb's copy has only in-frame clones and leaves some out. The table records roughly 100,000 clones, roughly 88% of them present only once. Material: peripheral blood, obtained on day 0 of AZD1222 vaccination. The origin of the receptors is an adult in good health.

The rearrangement links TRBV2 to TRBJ2-2, with unresolved D. Trimming cost V 9 bases and J 2 bases, with 4 bases left between them. CDR3 length: 11 amino acids. Germline V CDR1 and CDR2: SNHLY, FYNNEI. The CDR3 sequence is CARTNTGELFF. The CDR3 bases are TGTGCCAGAACTAACACCGGGGAGCTGTTTTTT.

The CDR3 region has the DNA TGCAGCGGGGCCCCCTACAATGAGCAGTTCTTC. It encodes CSGAPYNEQFF. The chain has TRBV29-1 and TRBJ2-1; no reliable D call. With 7 bases removed from V and 2 bases from J, the gap between germline ends came to 6 bases. Germline CDR1 is SQVTM and CDR2 is ANQGSEA. The CDR3 loop spans 11 amino acids.

The V gene is TRBV25-1, the J gene TRBJ2-7; a weak D match, TRBD1 (7 bases). V gave up 3 bases and J gave up 3 bases, with 15 bases separating them. Germline values: CDR1 MGHDK, CDR2 SYGVNS. The CDR3 runs 15 residues. The CDR3 reads CASSDMEGAVYEQYF. In DNA form, the CDR3 reads TGTGCCAGCAGTGATATGGAGGGGGCTGTCTACGAGCAGTACTTC.

The chain is built from TRBV27 and TRBJ1-2; D remains ambiguous. V lost 2 bases, J lost 8 bases, and 18 bases lay in between. Per the germline V gene, CDR1 is MNHEY and CDR2 is SMNVEV (reference sequence). The CDR3 loop spans 15 amino acids. The CDR3 region is CASSLTRLRSRGYTF. Here the CDR3 DNA reads TGTGCCAGCAGTTTAACGCGTTTGAGATCCCGAGGCTACACCTTC.

The chain carries TRBV24-1 and TRBJ2-1; possibly TRBD1 or TRBD2 for D (5 bases each). The CDR3 consists of 16 residues. Per germline, CDR1 KGHDR and CDR2 SFDVKD. Deletions cut 4 bases from V and 0 bases from J, with 12 bases between. For the CDR3, the DNA is TGTGCCACCAGTGACTTCGGGACGCTCTCCTACAATGAGCAGTTCTTC. Its translation is CATSDFGTLSYNEQFF.

This chain connects TRBV13 to TRBJ2-4, with TRBD2 matching 15 bases. The CDR3 is 20 residues long. Losses at the gene ends were 4 bases for V and 0 bases for J; bases not matched to a gene: 10. Germline CDR1 and CDR2: PRHDT and FYEKMQ (reference sequence). This CDR3 is CASSSPRTSGRDLAKNIQYF. The CDR3 nucleotides read TGTGCCAGCAGCTCGCCTCGGACTAGCGGGAGGGACCTAGCCAAAAACATTCAGTACTTC.

The chain combines TRBV4-2 with TRBJ2-3; D may be TRBD1 or TRBD2 (5 bases each). Germline CDR1 is LGHNA and CDR2 is YNFKEQ. V dropped 4 bases and J dropped 2 bases, with 16 bases sitting between them. This CDR3 is 16 amino acids long. DNA for the CDR3: TGTGCCAGCAGCCGGGGGAGTGGTGTTAACACAGATACGCAGTATTTT. Its translation: CASSRGSGVNTDTQYF.

The chain is built from TRBV2 and TRBJ1-1, with D hard to call. The CDR3 extends over 14 amino acids. The germline V and J ends were trimmed by 7 bases and 0 bases, with 12 bases remaining between them. Germline loops: CDR1 SNHLY, CDR2 FYNNEI. CDR3: CASILPFVNTEAFF. CDR3 nucleotides: TGTGCCAGCATCCTCCCATTTGTGAACACTGAAGCTTTCTTT.

This clone appeared many times. V and J are TRBV6-2 or TRBV6-3 and TRBJ2-7; TRBD2 agrees at 10 bases. V was clipped by 2 bases and J by 2 bases; unmatched bases: 0. The V gene's germline CDR1 is MNHEY and CDR2 SVGEGT. The CDR3 covers 14 residues. The CDR3, as DNA: TGTGCCAGCAGTTACACTAGCGGGGCCTACGAGCAGTACTTC. Protein: CASSYTSGAYEQYF.

Here the CDR3 reads CASSWRLGSPLHF. The DNA of the CDR3 is TGTGCCAGCAGCTGGCGTTTGGGTTCACCCCTCCACTTT. The gene calls are TRBV28 and TRBJ1-6; D unclear. The V end was cut by 6 bases, the J end by 9 bases, with 12 bases between. This CDR3 spans 13 amino acids. Germline V gene lookup returns CDR1 MDHEN and CDR2 SYDVKM.

The chain recombines TRBV6-5 with TRBJ1-1; TRBD1 matches at 9 bases. The V segment lost 2 bases and the J segment 7 bases; nucleotides outside the gene matches: 11. The germline V gene encodes CDR1 MNHEY and CDR2 SVGAGI. The CDR3 is 16 amino acids. This CDR3 reads CASSYGSPGQGFEAFF. DNA for the CDR3: TGTGCCAGCAGTTACGGCTCGCCGGGACAGGGATTTGAAGCTTTCTTT.

This sequence joins TRBV6-2 or TRBV6-3 and TRBJ2-7; D is perhaps TRBD2 (6 bases). Trimming took off 4 bases at V and 1 base at J, with 11 bases between the two ends. Germline loops: CDR1 MNHEY, CDR2 SVGEGT. CDR3 length equals 14 residues. The CDR3 region is CASSFGGISYEQYF. The CDR3 bases are TGTGCCAGCAGTTTCGGGGGAATTTCCTACGAGCAGTACTTC.

This chain links TRBV2 with TRBJ2-1, with D maybe TRBD2 (5 bases). Germline CDR1 reads SNHLY; CDR2 reads FYNNEI. Deletions cut 5 bases from V and 7 bases from J, with 15 bases between. The CDR3 has 14 amino acids. The DNA of the CDR3 is TGTGCCAGCAGTCAAATGGCCACGGGGAATGAGCAGTTCTTC. It translates to CASSQMATGNEQFF.

The V and J genes are TRBV7-9 and TRBJ2-6; D possibly corresponds to TRBD1 (7 bases). The CDR3 loop spans 18 amino acids. V dropped 2 bases and J dropped 1 base, with 15 bases sitting between them. CDR1 is SEHNR and CDR2 is FQNEAQ in the germline V gene (reference sequence). The CDR3 region has the DNA TGTGCCAGCAGCTTAAGGACAGGCCGGGAGTCTGGGGCCAACGTCCTGACTTTC. It specifies CASSLRTGRESGANVLTF.

CDR3 DNA: TGTGCCAGCAGTTACCAGACAGGGGGCCTCTATGGCTACACCTTC. Translation gives CASSYQTGGLYGYTF. The chain combines TRBV6-4 with TRBJ1-2; 10 bases align to TRBD1. This CDR3 has 15 residues. The V gene's germline CDR1 is MRHNA and CDR2 SNTAGT. J was trimmed by 4 bases and V by 5 bases; bases with no gene match: 7.

The V and J genes are TRBV6-5 and TRBJ1-2; the match to TRBD1 covers 7 bases. Germline V gene sequence: CDR1 MNHEY, CDR2 SVGAGI. Trimming cost V 6 bases and J 6 bases; bases outside gene matches: 7. The CDR3 consists of 13 residues. CDR3 sequence (DNA): TGTGCCAGCAGCAGAGGGGGCGATAATGGCTACACCTTC. Its protein product is CASSRGGDNGYTF.

The chain carries TRBV3-1 (or the pseudogene TRBV3-2) and TRBJ1-6; D gene ambiguous. V lost 4 bases and J 7 bases, leaving 14 bases between the germline ends. This CDR3 contains 15 residues. The germline V gene encodes CDR1 LGHDT and CDR2 YNNKEL (reference sequence). The CDR3 is CASSLFQRTNSPLHF. CDR3 nucleotides: TGTGCCAGCAGCCTTTTTCAACGGACCAATTCACCCCTCCACTTT.

This clone was counted a few times. The V call is TRBV11-2, the J call TRBJ1-3, with TRBD1 as a possible D gene (5 bases). Germline V lookup: CDR1 SGHAT, CDR2 FQNNGV. V lost 1 base, J lost 2 bases, and 18 bases lay in between. The CDR3 is 18 residues long. The CDR3 DNA is TGTGCCAGCAGCTTAGCAGGTAGGGGCTGTAGAACTGGAAACACCATATATTTT. Translating gives CASSLAGRGCRTGNTIYF.

This clone has just a few counts. The chain is built from TRBV12-3 or TRBV12-4 and TRBJ1-2; D call uncertain. The CDR3 runs 11 residues. Trimming took off 6 bases at V and 2 bases at J, with 4 bases between the two ends. CDR3 region: CASRTNYGYTF. CDR3 DNA: TGTGCCAGCAGGACAAACTATGGCTACACCTTC.